This entry features one T cell receptor (beta chain) sequence. Antigen unknown. Time point defined: late sampling 161 to 241 days after vaccination in three convalescent patients. Treatment given: approximately nine-day PBMC culture with coronavirus spike peptide pools or control peptides (ViraFEST assay). Fresh replacement IL-2 medium substituted for half the medium on days 3 and 7. The data were taken from a study of vaccination and CD4 T cells after COVID-19. Turning to the study itself: Among convalescent patients, three were sampled at day 14 and at days 161 to 241 post-vaccination. Stimulation used overlapping spike peptides from SARS-CoV-2, HCoV-NL63, HCoV-OC43 and HCoV-229E.

Cultured CD4+ T-cell DNA underwent Oncomine TCR Beta short-read sequencing. Investigators isolated genomic DNA from cultured CD4+ T cells. TCRdb processed the PCR reads anew with MiXCR; each CDR3 protein has one entry. The data hold 20,000 to 25,000 distinct CDR3 sequences, with 46% observed a single time. Trimming removed 5 bases from V and 3 bases from J, with 17 bases in between. Germline V gives CDR1 SEHNR, CDR2 FQNEAQ (reference sequence). CDR3 size: 15 residues. The receptor was isolated from a human donor who had recovered from COVID-19. This chain links TRBV7-9 with TRBJ2-7; TRBD2 is a possible D gene (6 bases). Specimen: CD4+ T cells from blood, cultured in vitro, collected about 7 months after SARS-CoV-2 vaccination. The CDR3 nucleotides read TGTGCCAGCAGCCTGGACTACCCTTCCGTCTACGAGCAGTACTTC. The encoded protein is CASSLDYPSVYEQYF.